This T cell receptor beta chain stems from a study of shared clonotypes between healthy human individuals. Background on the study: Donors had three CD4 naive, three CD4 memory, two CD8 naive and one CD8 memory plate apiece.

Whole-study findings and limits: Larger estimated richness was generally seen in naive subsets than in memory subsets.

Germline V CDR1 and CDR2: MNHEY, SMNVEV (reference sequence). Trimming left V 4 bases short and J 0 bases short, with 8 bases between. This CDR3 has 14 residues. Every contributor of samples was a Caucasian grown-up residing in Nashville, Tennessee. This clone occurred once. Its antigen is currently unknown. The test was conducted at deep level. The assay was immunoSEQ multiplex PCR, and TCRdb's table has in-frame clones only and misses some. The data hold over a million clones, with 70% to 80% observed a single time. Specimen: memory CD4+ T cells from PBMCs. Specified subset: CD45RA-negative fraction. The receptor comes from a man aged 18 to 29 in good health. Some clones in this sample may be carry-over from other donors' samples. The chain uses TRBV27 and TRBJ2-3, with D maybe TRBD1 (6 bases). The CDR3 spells CASSSGTSTDTQYF. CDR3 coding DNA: TGTGCCAGCAGTTCAGGGACAAGCACAGATACGCAGTATTTT.